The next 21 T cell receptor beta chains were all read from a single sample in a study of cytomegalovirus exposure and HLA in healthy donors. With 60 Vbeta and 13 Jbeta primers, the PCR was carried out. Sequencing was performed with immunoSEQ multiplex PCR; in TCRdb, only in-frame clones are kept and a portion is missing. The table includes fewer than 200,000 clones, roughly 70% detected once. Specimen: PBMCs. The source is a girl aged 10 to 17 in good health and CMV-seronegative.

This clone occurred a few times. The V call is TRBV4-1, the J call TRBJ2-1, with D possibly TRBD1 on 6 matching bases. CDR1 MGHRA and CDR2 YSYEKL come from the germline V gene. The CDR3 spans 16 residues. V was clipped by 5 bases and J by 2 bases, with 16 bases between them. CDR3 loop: CASSNQAGVTYNEQFF. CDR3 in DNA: TGCGCCAGCAGCAACCAAGCAGGGGTAACCTACAATGAGCAGTTCTTC.

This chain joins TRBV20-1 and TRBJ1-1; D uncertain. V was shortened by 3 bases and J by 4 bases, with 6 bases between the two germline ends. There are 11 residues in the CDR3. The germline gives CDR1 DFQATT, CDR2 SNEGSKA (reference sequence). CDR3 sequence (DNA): TGCAGTGCTAGGGAGGGCACTGAAGCTTTCTTT. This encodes CSAREGTEAFF.

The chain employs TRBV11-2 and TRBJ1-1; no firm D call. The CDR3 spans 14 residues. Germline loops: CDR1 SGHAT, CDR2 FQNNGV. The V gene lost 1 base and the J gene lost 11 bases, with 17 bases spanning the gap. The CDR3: CASSLVREGREAFF. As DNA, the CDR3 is TGTGCCAGCAGCTTAGTACGCGAGGGTAGGGAGGCTTTCTTT.

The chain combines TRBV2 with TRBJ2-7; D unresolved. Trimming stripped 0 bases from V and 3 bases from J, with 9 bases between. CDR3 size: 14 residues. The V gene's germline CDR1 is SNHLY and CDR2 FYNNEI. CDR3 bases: TGTGCCAGCAGTGAAGCGGTAGGCGGCTACGAGCAGTACTTC. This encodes CASSEAVGGYEQYF.

The CDR3 reads CASSEEGGGAYEQYF. The CDR3 nucleotides are TGTGCCAGCAGTGAAGAGGGGGGGGGCGCGTACGAGCAGTACTTC. The rearrangement links TRBV6-1 to TRBJ2-7; a possible D gene is TRBD2 (7 bases). V was trimmed by 1 base and J by 4 bases, leaving 14 bases between them. Germline V lookup: CDR1 MNHNS, CDR2 SASEGT. This CDR3 spans 15 amino acids.

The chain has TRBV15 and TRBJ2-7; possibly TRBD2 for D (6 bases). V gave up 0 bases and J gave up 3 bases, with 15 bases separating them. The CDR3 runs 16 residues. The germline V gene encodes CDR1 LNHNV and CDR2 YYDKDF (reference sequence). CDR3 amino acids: CATSRERVGGNYEQYF. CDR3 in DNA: TGTGCCACCAGCAGAGAGAGAGTGGGAGGTAACTACGAGCAGTACTTC.

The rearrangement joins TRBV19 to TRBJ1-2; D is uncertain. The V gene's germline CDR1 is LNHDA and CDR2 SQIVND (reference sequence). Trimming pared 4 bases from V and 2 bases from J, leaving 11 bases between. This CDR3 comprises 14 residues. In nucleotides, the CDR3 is TGTGCCAGTAGTAGTTTGGAGGGCAACTATGGCTACACCTTC. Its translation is CASSSLEGNYGYTF.

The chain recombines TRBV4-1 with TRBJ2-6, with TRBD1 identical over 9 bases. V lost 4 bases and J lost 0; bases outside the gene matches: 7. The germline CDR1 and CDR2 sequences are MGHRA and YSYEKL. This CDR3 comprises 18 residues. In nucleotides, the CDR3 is TGCGCCAGCAGCCCGGGACAGGGTCCTATCTCTGGGGCCAACGTCCTGACTTTC. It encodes CASSPGQGPISGANVLTF.

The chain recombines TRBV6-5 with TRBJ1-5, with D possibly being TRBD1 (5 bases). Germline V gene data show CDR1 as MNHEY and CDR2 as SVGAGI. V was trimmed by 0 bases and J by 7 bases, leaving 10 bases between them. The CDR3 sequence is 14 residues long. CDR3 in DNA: TGTGCCAGCAGTTACTCAGCAGGGTACCAGCCCCAGCATTTT. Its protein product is CASSYSAGYQPQHF.

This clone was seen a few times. The CDR3, as DNA: TGTGCCAGCAGTGATCAGGCAACTAATGAAAAACTGTTTTTT. Translated: CASSDQATNEKLFF. The chain is built from TRBV6-1 and TRBJ1-4; D gene uncertain. V was shortened by 3 bases and J by 0 bases, with 5 bases between the two germline ends. The CDR3 spans 14 residues. Germline lookup yields CDR1 MNHNS and CDR2 SASEGT.

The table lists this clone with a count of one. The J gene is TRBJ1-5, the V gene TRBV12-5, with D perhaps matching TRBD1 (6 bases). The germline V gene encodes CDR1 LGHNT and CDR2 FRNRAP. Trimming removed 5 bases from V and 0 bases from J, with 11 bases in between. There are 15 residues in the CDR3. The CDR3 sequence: CASGLQGLSNQPQHF. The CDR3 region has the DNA TGTGCTAGTGGTCTCCAGGGGCTTAGCAATCAGCCCCAGCATTTT.

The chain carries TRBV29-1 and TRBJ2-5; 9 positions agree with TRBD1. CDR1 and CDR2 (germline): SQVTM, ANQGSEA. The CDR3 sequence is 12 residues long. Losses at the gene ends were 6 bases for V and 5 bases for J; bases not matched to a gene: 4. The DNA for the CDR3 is TGCAGCGTGTACAGGGGGCCGGAGACCCAGTACTTC. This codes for CSVYRGPETQYF.

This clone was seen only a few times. The CDR3 loop reads CASSPGRGPFFEKLFF. In DNA form, the CDR3 reads TGCGCCAGCAGCCCCGGACGGGGTCCCTTTTTCGAAAAACTGTTTTTT. The chain has TRBV5-1 and TRBJ1-4; D unclear. With 4 bases removed from V and 8 bases from J, the gap between germline ends came to 21 bases. Germline V gene sequence: CDR1 SGHRS, CDR2 YFSETQ. The length of the CDR3 is 16 residues. The entire variable domain, with the rest obtained from reference TRBV5-1 and TRBJ1-4, is as follows: KAGVTQTPRYLIKTRGQQVTLSCSPISGHRSVSWYQQTPGQGLQFLFEYFSETQRNKGNFPGRFSGRQFSNSRSEMNVSTLELGDSALYLCASSPGRGPFFEKLFFGSGTQLSVL.

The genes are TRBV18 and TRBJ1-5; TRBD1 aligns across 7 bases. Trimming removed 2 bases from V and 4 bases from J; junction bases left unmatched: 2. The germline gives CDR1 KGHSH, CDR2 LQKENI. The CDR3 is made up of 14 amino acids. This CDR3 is CASSPEGQNQPQHF. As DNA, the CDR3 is TGTGCCAGCTCACCAGAGGGACAGAATCAGCCCCAGCATTTT.

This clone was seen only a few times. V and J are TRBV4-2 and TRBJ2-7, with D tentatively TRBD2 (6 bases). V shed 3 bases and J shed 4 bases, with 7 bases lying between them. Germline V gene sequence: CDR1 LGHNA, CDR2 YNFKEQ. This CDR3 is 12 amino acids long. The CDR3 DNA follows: TGTGCCAGCAGCCAGGAGGGGTACGAGCAGTACTTC. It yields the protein CASSQEGYEQYF.

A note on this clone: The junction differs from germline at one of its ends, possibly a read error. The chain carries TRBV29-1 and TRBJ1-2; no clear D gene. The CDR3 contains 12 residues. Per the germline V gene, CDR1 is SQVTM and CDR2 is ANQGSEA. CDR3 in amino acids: CSAGGIDYGYNF. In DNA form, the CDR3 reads TGCAGCGCTGGAGGGATTGACTATGGCTACAACTTC.

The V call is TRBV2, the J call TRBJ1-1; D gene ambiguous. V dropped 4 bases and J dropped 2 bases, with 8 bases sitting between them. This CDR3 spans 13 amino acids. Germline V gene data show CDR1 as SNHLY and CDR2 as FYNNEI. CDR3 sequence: CASSGGRNTEAFF. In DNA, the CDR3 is TGTGCCAGCAGTGGCGGGAGAAACACTGAAGCTTTCTTT. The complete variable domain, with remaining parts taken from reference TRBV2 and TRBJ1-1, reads EPEVTQTPSHQVTQMGQEVILRCVPISNHLYFYWYRQILGQKVEFLVSFYNNEISEKSEIFDDQFSVERPDGSNFTLKIRSTKLEDSAMYFCASSGGRNTEAFFGQGTRLTVV.

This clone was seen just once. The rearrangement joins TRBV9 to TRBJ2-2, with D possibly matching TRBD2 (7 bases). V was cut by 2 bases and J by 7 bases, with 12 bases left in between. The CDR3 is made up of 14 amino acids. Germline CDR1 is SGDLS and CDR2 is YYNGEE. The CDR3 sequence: CASSVSGGGGELFF. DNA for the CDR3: TGTGCCAGCAGCGTTTCGGGGGGCGGCGGGGAGCTGTTTTTT.

CDR3 sequence: CASSSTGGEPLHF. CDR3 bases: TGTGCCAGCAGCTCGACAGGGGGTGAACCCCTCCACTTT. J is TRBJ1-6 and V is TRBV7-3; TRBD1 matches 9 bases. The CDR3 length is 13 residues. Unmatched junction bases numbered 4, after V lost 4 bases and J lost 12 bases. Germline loops: CDR1 SGHTA, CDR2 FQGTGA.

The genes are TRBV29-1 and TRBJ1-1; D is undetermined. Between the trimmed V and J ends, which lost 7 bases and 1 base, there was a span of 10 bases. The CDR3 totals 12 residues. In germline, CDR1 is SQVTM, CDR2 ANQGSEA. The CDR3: CSALSANTEAFF. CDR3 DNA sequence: TGCAGCGCCTTAAGCGCGAACACTGAAGCTTTCTTT.

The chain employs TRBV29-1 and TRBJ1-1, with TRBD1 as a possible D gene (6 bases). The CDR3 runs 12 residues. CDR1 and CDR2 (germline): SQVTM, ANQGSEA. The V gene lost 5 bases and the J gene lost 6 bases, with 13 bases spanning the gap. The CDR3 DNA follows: TGCAGCGTTCTGGACAGAGGCCCTGAAGCTTTCTTT. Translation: CSVLDRGPEAFF.